The clone carrying this T cell receptor beta chain appeared many times. TCRdb reanalysed the RT-PCR reads using MiXCR and keeps one entry per CDR3 protein. Of roughly 150,000 distinct CDR3 sequences listed, 24% are singletons. This specimen comes from a study of patients and donors after allogeneic stem cell transplantation. The CDR3 contains 13 residues. V lost 0 bases, J lost 8 bases, and 6 bases stayed unmatched. Germline V gene sequence: CDR1 DFQATT, CDR2 SNEGSKA (reference sequence). The gene calls are TRBV20-1 and TRBJ1-1, with 7 positions matching TRBD1. The source of this sequence is a human donor who was either an allogeneic HSCT recipient or a stem cell or donor lymphocyte infusion donor (not recorded which). It is not recorded whose cells these are; they may come from a transplant donor. The specimen was blood, either unsorted or a sorted T cell fraction (not recorded which). The CDR3 DNA follows: TGCAGTGCTAGAGATTGGCGGACAGGCGAAGCTTTCTTT. Encoded protein: CSARDWRTGEAFF.